This TCR beta chain was captured by sequencing in a study of cytomegalovirus exposure and HLA in healthy donors. CDR1 and CDR2 (germline): LGHNA, YSLEER. This CDR3 is 15 amino acids long. V gave up 2 bases and J gave up 8 bases, with 18 bases separating them. Clones were read by immunoSEQ multiplex PCR, and TCRdb kept only the in-frame ones, dropping some. The sample yields tens of thousands of clones, approximately 95% seen once. The sequenced sample consisted of PBMCs. The chain links TRBV4-3 to TRBJ1-2; D is possibly TRBD1 (6 bases). The TCR comes from a man aged 18 to 29 in good health and CMV-seronegative. CDR3 DNA: TGCGCCAGCAGCCAATCTGTTACAGGGACCGCGGGCTACACCTTC. Its translation is CASSQSVTGTAGYTF.